The rows below give T cell receptor beta chains drawn from one sample of a study of response to subunit inactivated influenza vaccine. TCRdb recomputed calls from the RT-PCR reads with MiXCR, one row per CDR3 protein. The table shows 450,000 to 550,000 distinct CDR3 sequences, with roughly 25% occurring only once. Sequencing used CD4+ T cells sorted from PBMCs, obtained roughly 5 days after vaccination. These receptors all come from a man aged 45-65 years who received an inactivated influenza vaccine. CDR3s include the opening cysteine and the closing phenylalanine or tryptophan. The order of the fields is V gene, clone size, D gene, J gene, CDR3 protein, CDR3 DNA. A D gene is named only where the DNA matches it firmly. For some rows the clone size is stated as once, few or many, or as a class when expanded; others skip it.

v_gene: TRBV5-4; abundance: -; d_gene: TRBD1; j_gene: TRBJ2-2; CDR3aa: CASSLPGQGLTGELFF; CDR3nt: TGTGCCAGCAGCTTACCGGGACAGGGACTCACCGGGGAGCTGTTTTTT
v_gene: TRBV20-1; abundance: few; d_gene: -; j_gene: TRBJ2-2; CDR3aa: CSASPSAAGELFF; CDR3nt: TGCAGTGCTAGTCCCTCAGCGGCCGGGGAGCTGTTTTTT
v_gene: TRBV20-1; abundance: -; d_gene: TRBD1; j_gene: TRBJ1-4; CDR3aa: CCARASGTGLNEKLFF; CDR3nt: TGCTGTGCTAGAGCTAGCGGGACAGGCCTTAATGAAAAACTGTTTTTT
v_gene: TRBV7-2; abundance: -; d_gene: TRBD2; j_gene: TRBJ2-7; CDR3aa: CASSWTSGGNTYEQYF; CDR3nt: TGTGCCAGCAGCTGGACTAGCGGGGGTAATACCTACGAGCAGTACTTC
v_gene: TRBV24-1; abundance: -; d_gene: -; j_gene: TRBJ2-2; CDR3aa: CATSDWAGTTNTGELFF; CDR3nt: TGTGCCACCAGTGATTGGGCCGGGACGACTAACACCGGGGAGCTGTTTTTT
v_gene: TRBV4-1; abundance: few; d_gene: TRBD2; j_gene: TRBJ2-5; CDR3aa: CASSQATSGGQETQYF; CDR3nt: TGCGCCAGCAGCCAGGCGACTAGCGGGGGCCAAGAGACCCAGTACTTC
v_gene: TRBV25-1; abundance: few; d_gene: -; j_gene: TRBJ2-1; CDR3aa: CASSELWDGEQFF; CDR3nt: TGTGCCAGCAGTGAATTATGGGATGGTGAGCAGTTCTTC
v_gene: TRBV5-1; abundance: few; d_gene: TRBD2; j_gene: TRBJ2-1; CDR3aa: CASSFTGTSGGAYNEQFF; CDR3nt: TGCGCCAGCAGCTTTACCGGGACTAGCGGGGGGGCCTACAATGAGCAGTTCTTC
v_gene: TRBV5-1; abundance: -; d_gene: -; j_gene: TRBJ2-2; CDR3aa: CASSPRRGDTGELFF; CDR3nt: TGCGCCAGCAGTCCTAGGAGAGGGGACACCGGGGAGCTGTTTTTT
v_gene: TRBV24-1; abundance: -; d_gene: TRBD1; j_gene: TRBJ2-2; CDR3aa: CATSEVTGEFTGELFF; CDR3nt: TGTGCCACCAGTGAAGTGACAGGGGAATTCACCGGGGAGCTGTTTTTT
v_gene: TRBV6-1; abundance: few; d_gene: -; j_gene: TRBJ2-5; CDR3aa: CASSERTQYF; CDR3nt: TGTGCCAGCAGCGAGAGGACCCAGTACTTC